This T cell receptor beta chain was identified during a study of shared clonotypes between healthy human individuals. For the study at large: Per-donor plates numbered three CD4 naive, three CD4 memory, two CD8 naive and one CD8 memory.

The assay was immunoSEQ multiplex PCR, and TCRdb's table has in-frame clones only and misses some. The data show millions of clones, with around 94% seen just once and about 0.13% held by the top ten. Germline loops: CDR1 WNHNN, CDR2 SYGVQD (reference sequence). The CDR3 spans 15 residues. V lost 3 bases, J lost 2 bases, and 13 bases lay in between. The chain joins TRBV10-1 to TRBJ2-5; weak D call: TRBD1 (6 bases). The sequenced sample was naive CD4+ T cells sorted from blood. Subset in this sample: CD45RA+ positively selected. This TCR was recovered from a man aged 18 to 35 in good health. The CDR3 loop reads CASSEGQLGQETQYF. CDR3 bases: TGCGCCAGCAGTGAAGGACAGCTAGGGCAAGAGACCCAGTACTTC.